Sequencing of this T cell receptor beta chain was carried out in a study of cytomegalovirus exposure and HLA in healthy donors. Profiling relied on immunoSEQ multiplex PCR, and the TCRdb table lists in-frame clones only, not all of them. The sample shows tens of thousands of clones, approximately 94% of them seen only once. Study-wide results and caveats: Reports credit the classifier with highly specific, highly sensitive diagnosis of cytomegalovirus status. Most TCR sequences proved rare, with some public TCRs found in many donors.

Details on this clone: Antigen specificity is unknown.

Germline loops: CDR1 MDHEN, CDR2 SYDVKM. This CDR3 contains 12 residues. Sequencing was carried out using PBMCs. The genes are TRBV28 and TRBJ1-2; 7 bases agree with TRBD1. This clonotype was obtained from a man aged 18 to 30 in good health and CMV-seropositive. CDR3 in DNA: TGTGCTGCGCGGGGGGCAGGGGGTGGCTACACCTTC. The encoded protein is CAARGAGGGYTF.